Following are 13 T cell receptor beta chains from one sample sequenced in a study of blood T cell repertoires in COVID-19. Only in-frame clones appear in the TCRdb table, and some are missing; sequencing was by immunoSEQ multiplex PCR. The sample shows about 60,000 clones, roughly nine tenths of them seen only once. Sequencing input: peripheral blood. All receptors come from a human donor in a cohort sampled during active COVID-19.

This rearrangement joins TRBV5-1 to TRBJ1-5; no clear D. This CDR3 has 15 residues. CDR1 and CDR2 from the germline V gene are SGHRS and YFSETQ. Trimming removed 3 bases at V and 6 bases at J, with 16 bases between. CDR3 protein: CASSSGDGFGQPQHF. The CDR3 DNA sequence: TGCGCCAGCAGCTCTGGTGACGGGTTTGGTCAGCCCCAGCATTTT.

The chain links TRBV27 to TRBJ1-3; D not resolved. V was shortened by 4 bases and J by 0 bases, with 16 bases between the two germline ends. The CDR3 is 17 amino acids. The germline V gene encodes CDR1 MNHEY and CDR2 SMNVEV (reference sequence). The CDR3 loop is CASSSLSTFFSGNTIYF. Written as DNA, the CDR3 is TGTGCCAGCAGTTCCCTCTCCACTTTTTTCTCTGGAAACACCATATATTTT.

The chain employs TRBV6-5 and TRBJ2-1; tentative D call: TRBD2 (6 bases). The CDR3 consists of 15 residues. V was pared by 6 bases and J by 0 bases, with 12 bases between. Per the germline V gene, CDR1 is MNHEY and CDR2 is SVGAGI. The CDR3 is CASSLTSSSYNEQFF. The CDR3 DNA reads as TGTGCCAGCAGCCTCACTAGCAGCTCCTACAATGAGCAGTTCTTC.

The J gene is TRBJ1-5, the V gene TRBV10-2; weak D call: TRBD1 (6 bases). Germline values: CDR1 WSHSY, CDR2 SAAADI. The CDR3 spans 16 residues. V lost 10 bases to trimming and J lost 0 bases, with 19 bases between them. CDR3 nucleotide sequence: TGCGCCACCGAACTTGGACAGAAGGGTAGCAATCAGCCCCAGCATTTT. It encodes CATELGQKGSNQPQHF.

The chain employs TRBV18 and TRBJ2-7, with TRBD1 matching 10 bases. Germline values: CDR1 KGHSH, CDR2 LQKENI. The CDR3 covers 16 residues. V was clipped by 5 bases and J by 2 bases; unmatched bases: 9. CDR3 loop: CASSARDRGAPYEQYF. In DNA form, the CDR3 reads TGTGCCAGCTCAGCCCGGGACAGGGGCGCGCCCTACGAGCAGTACTTC.

V usage is TRBV4-1 and J usage is TRBJ1-5; the match to TRBD1 covers 7 bases. J was trimmed by 5 bases and V by 4 bases; bases with no gene match: 8. From germline, CDR1 is MGHRA and CDR2 YSYEKL. This CDR3 has 15 amino acids. The CDR3 protein is CASSPRDSSDQPQHF. CDR3 nucleotides: TGCGCCAGCAGCCCCCGGGACAGTTCTGATCAGCCCCAGCATTTT.

CDR3 protein: CASSLTGQSNQPQHF. CDR3 bases: TGTGCCAGCAGCTTAACTGGGCAGAGTAATCAGCCCCAGCATTTT. The chain has TRBV7-8 and TRBJ1-5, with no clear D. The V and J ends lost 2 bases and 4 bases respectively, with 12 bases between them. This CDR3 spans 15 amino acids. Germline-derived CDR1 and CDR2 are SGHVS and FQNEAQ. Supplemented by reference TRBV7-8 and TRBJ1-5, the full variable domain reads GAGVSQSPRYKVAKRGQDVALRCDPISGHVSLFWYQQALGQGPEFLTYFQNEAQLDKSGLPSDRFFAERPEGSVSTLKIQRTQQEDSAVYLCASSLTGQSNQPQHFGDGTRLSIL.

In its sample, this clone was seen a few times. The chain recombines TRBV6-6 with TRBJ2-4; TRBD2 might be the D (6 bases). Germline V gene data show CDR1 as MNHNY and CDR2 as SVGAGI (reference sequence). The V and J ends lost 6 bases and 0 bases respectively, with 15 bases between them. This CDR3 spans 16 amino acids. CDR3 sequence reads: CASRRGTGQAKNIQYF. The CDR3 DNA is TGTGCCAGCAGGCGCGGGACCGGGCAAGCCAAAAACATTCAGTACTTC.

This chain links TRBV15 with TRBJ1-2; D unclear. Trimming stripped 4 bases from V and 7 bases from J, with 13 bases between. CDR3 size: 13 residues. Looked up from germline, CDR1 is LNHNV and CDR2 is YYDKDF (reference sequence). Here the CDR3 reads CATSTSGQAGYTF. The CDR3, as DNA: TGTGCCACCAGCACCTCAGGCCAGGCTGGCTACACCTTC.

V gene TRBV2 combines with J gene TRBJ2-7; TRBD1 is a possible D gene (5 bases). This CDR3 is 11 amino acids long. V was pared by 6 bases and J by 2 bases, with 5 bases between. From germline, CDR1 is SNHLY and CDR2 FYNNEI. The CDR3 bases are TGTGCCAGCAGGACAGCCTACGAGCAGTACTTC. Translation gives CASRTAYEQYF.

The chain combines TRBV7-9 with TRBJ2-1; the match to TRBD1 covers 8 bases. Trimming at V came to 5 bases and at J to 5 bases, leaving 8 bases not matched to a gene. CDR1 SEHNR and CDR2 FQNEAQ come from the germline V gene (reference sequence). There are 15 residues in the CDR3. This CDR3 reads CASSHDRGRDNEQFF. CDR3 DNA: TGTGCCAGCAGCCATGACAGGGGAAGGGACAATGAGCAGTTCTTC. Looking up the rest from reference TRBV7-9 and TRBJ2-1 gives the full variable domain: DTGVSQNPRHKITKRGQNVTFRCDPISEHNRLYWYRQTLGQGPEFLTYFQNEAQLEKSRLLSDRFSAERPKGSFSTLEIQRTEQGDSAMYLCASSHDRGRDNEQFFGPGTRLTVL.

For the CDR3, the DNA is TGCGCCAGCAGCCCTGGCCTTGAGACTAGACACTCCTACAATGAGCAGTTCTTC. Its translation: CASSPGLETRHSYNEQFF. J is TRBJ2-1 and V is TRBV5-1; D perhaps matches TRBD2 (6 bases). Trimming stripped 4 bases from V and 0 bases from J, with 20 bases between. The CDR3 is made up of 18 amino acids. CDR1 and CDR2 (germline): SGHRS, YFSETQ.

The V call is TRBV5-1, the J call TRBJ2-5; no clear D gene. The germline V gene has CDR1 SGHRS and CDR2 YFSETQ. Between the trimmed V and J ends, which lost 1 base and 4 bases, there was a span of 8 bases. This CDR3 spans 13 amino acids. CDR3 DNA: TGCGCCAGCAGCTTGTCGTGGGCAGAGACCCAGTACTTC. Translation gives CASSLSWAETQYF.